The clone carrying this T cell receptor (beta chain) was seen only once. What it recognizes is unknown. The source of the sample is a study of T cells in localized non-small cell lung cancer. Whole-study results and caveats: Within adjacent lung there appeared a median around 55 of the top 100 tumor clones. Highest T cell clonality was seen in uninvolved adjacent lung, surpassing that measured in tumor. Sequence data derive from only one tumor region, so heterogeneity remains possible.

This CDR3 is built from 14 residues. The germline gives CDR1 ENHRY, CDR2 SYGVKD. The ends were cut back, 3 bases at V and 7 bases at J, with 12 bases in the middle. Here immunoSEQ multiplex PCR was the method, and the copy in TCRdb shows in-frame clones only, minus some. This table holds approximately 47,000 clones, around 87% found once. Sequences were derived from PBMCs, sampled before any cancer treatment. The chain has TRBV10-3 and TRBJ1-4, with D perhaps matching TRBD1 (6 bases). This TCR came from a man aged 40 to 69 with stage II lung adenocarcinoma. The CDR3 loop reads CAISEAGEGEKLFF. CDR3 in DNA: TGTGCCATCAGTGAAGCAGGGGAAGGTGAAAAACTGTTTTTT.